Sequencing of this T cell receptor (beta chain) was carried out in a study of blood T cell repertoires in COVID-19. Study-level background: The United States, Italy and Spain were the sources of the acute and convalescent COVID-19 samples. T cells, B-cell-depleted T cells, or PBMCs provided the cDNA or gDNA that served as material.

In the study's own analysis: Nucleated cell counts were estimated from reference gene primer amplification. Assay: immunoSEQ multiplex PCR; the TCRdb copy retains only in-frame clones and omits some. The V and J calls and the clone size are those of that table, but D and trimming were determined from the DNA. The sample consists of about 440,000 clones, approximately 90% of them appearing once. CDR1 SGHVS and CDR2 FNYEAQ come from the germline V gene. Unmatched junction bases numbered 3, after V lost 1 base and J lost 5 bases. The CDR3 totals 14 residues. The rearrangement uses TRBV7-6 and TRBJ2-5; 8 nucleotides agree with TRBD1. The sequenced sample consisted of peripheral blood. The receptor was isolated from a woman aged 30 to 39 with acute or convalescent COVID-19. The CDR3 DNA follows: TGTGCCAGCAGCTTAGGGACAGGGAGGGAGACCCAGTACTTC. Protein product: CASSLGTGRETQYF.